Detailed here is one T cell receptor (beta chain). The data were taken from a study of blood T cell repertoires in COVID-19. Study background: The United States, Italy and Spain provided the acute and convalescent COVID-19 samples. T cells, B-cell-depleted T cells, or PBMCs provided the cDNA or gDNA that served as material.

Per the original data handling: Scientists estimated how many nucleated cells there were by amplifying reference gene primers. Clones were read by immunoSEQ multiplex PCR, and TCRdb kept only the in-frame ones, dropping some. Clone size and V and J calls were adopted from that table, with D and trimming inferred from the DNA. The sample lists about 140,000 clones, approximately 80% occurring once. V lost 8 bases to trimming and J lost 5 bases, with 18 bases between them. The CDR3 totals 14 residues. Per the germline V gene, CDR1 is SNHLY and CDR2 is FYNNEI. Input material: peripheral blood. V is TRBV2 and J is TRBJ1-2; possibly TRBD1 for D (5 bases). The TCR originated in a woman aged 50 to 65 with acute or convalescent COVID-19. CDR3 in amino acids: CASGPGTLVYGYTF. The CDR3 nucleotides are TGTGCCAGCGGTCCCGGGACTCTTGTTTATGGCTACACCTTC.